This T cell receptor (beta chain) was found in a study of cytomegalovirus exposure and HLA in healthy donors. The primer mix had 60 Vbeta and 13 Jbeta primers. TCRdb's table, derived via immunoSEQ multiplex PCR, lists solely in-frame clones and lacks some. The data show approximately 170,000 clones, around 78% seen once. This CDR3 region has 16 residues. After removal of 8 bases from V and 4 bases from J, the junction contained 16 bases not matched to a gene. From germline, CDR1 is MDHEN and CDR2 SYDVKM. The receptor's source is a man between 40 and 49 years old in good health and CMV-seronegative. The sequencing sample was made of PBMCs. This chain uses TRBV28 with TRBJ2-7; 8 bases fit TRBD2. CDR3 bases: TGTGCCAGCGCCGGATTAGCGGGGCTCCGGGGGTACGAGCAGTACTTC. Protein: CASAGLAGLRGYEQYF.